The 29 T cell receptor beta chains below come from one sample, sequenced in a study of cytomegalovirus exposure and HLA in healthy donors. Primers: 60 Vbeta forward and 13 Jbeta reverse. Method: immunoSEQ multiplex PCR; TCRdb's copy keeps in-frame clones and lacks some. The record lists about 170,000 clones, of which the ten most abundant hold 1.3%. The source material was PBMCs. The receptors originated from a woman aged 55-69 years in good health and CMV-seronegative.

The V gene is TRBV6-1, the J gene TRBJ2-7, with 8 bases matching TRBD2. There are 15 residues in the CDR3. Germline V gene data show CDR1 as MNHNS and CDR2 as SASEGT. Germline trimming cut 9 bases from V and 3 bases from J; bases unmatched to any gene: 13. CDR3 nucleotide sequence: TGTGCCAGTAGGGGTAGCGGGATAGTTAACTACGAGCAGTACTTC. Translated, it gives CASRGSGIVNYEQYF.

The chain links TRBV19 to TRBJ2-2; 7 positions agree with TRBD2. Germline CDR1 LNHDA, CDR2 SQIVND (reference sequence). This CDR3 is 15 amino acids long. V was pared by 7 bases and J by 5 bases, with 10 bases of the junction left unmatched. The CDR3 region is CASNRGGSDTGELFF. The CDR3 DNA follows: TGTGCCAGTAACCGAGGCGGGAGCGATACCGGGGAGCTGTTTTTT. The whole variable domain, filled in from reference TRBV19 and TRBJ2-2, reads DGGITQSPKYLFRKEGQNVTLSCEQNLNHDAMYWYRQDPGQGLRLIYYSQIVNDFQKGDIAEGYSVSREKKESFPLTVTSAQKNPTAFYLCASNRGGSDTGELFFGEGSRLTVL.

The chain carries TRBV18 and TRBJ2-5, with 8 nucleotides matching TRBD1. CDR3 length: 14 residues. Per the germline V gene, CDR1 is KGHSH and CDR2 is LQKENI. V was pared by 3 bases and J by 5 bases, with 5 bases of the junction left unmatched. The CDR3 reads CASSPWTGTETQYF. DNA for the CDR3: TGTGCCAGCTCACCCTGGACAGGGACGGAGACCCAGTACTTC.

The J gene is TRBJ2-1, the V gene TRBV5-1; D is possibly TRBD2 (6 bases). V was cut by 5 bases and J by 12 bases, with 30 bases left in between. Germline loops: CDR1 SGHRS, CDR2 YFSETQ. This CDR3 comprises 17 residues. As DNA, the CDR3 is TGCGCCAGCAGGCCCTTTGGGTCGGGGGATCTTCCATTGGGGCAGTTCTTC. Translation gives CASRPFGSGDLPLGQFF.

This sequence joins TRBV7-3 and TRBJ1-1; no firm D call. The germline V and J ends were trimmed by 2 bases and 3 bases, with 7 bases remaining between them. The germline V gene has CDR1 SGHTA and CDR2 FQGTGA. The CDR3 is 13 residues long. CDR3 DNA sequence: TGTGCCAGCAGCTTAGTCCAGGACACTGAAGCTTTCTTT. Protein: CASSLVQDTEAFF. Supplemented by reference TRBV7-3 and TRBJ1-1, the full variable domain reads GAGVSQTPSNKVTEKGKYVELRCDPISGHTALYWYRQSLGQGPEFLIYFQGTGAADDSGLPNDRFFAVRPEGSVSTLKIQRTERGDSAVYLCASSLVQDTEAFFGQGTRLTVV.

The chain has TRBV6-1 and TRBJ2-3, with 10 bases matching TRBD2. Germline V lookup: CDR1 MNHNS, CDR2 SASEGT. This CDR3 contains 14 residues. The trim removed 11 bases at V and 4 bases at J, leaving 9 bases unmatched. The CDR3 bases are TGTGCCGTTCGGTTAGCGGGAGGAGCAGATACGCAGTATTTT. The encoded protein is CAVRLAGGADTQYF.

The DNA of the CDR3 is TGTGCCAGCAGTTTATATTTGGGGGCCCCTCCCCGGTACTTC. It translates to CASSLYLGAPPRYF. This sequence joins TRBV27 and TRBJ2-7; D is perhaps TRBD1 (6 bases). Trimming cost V 1 base and J 12 bases, with 19 bases left between them. The CDR3 is 14 amino acids. The V gene's germline CDR1 is MNHEY and CDR2 SMNVEV (reference sequence).

This CDR3 reads CASSLRSRDRGPYEQYF. The CDR3, as DNA: TGTGCCAGCAGCTTGAGGAGTCGGGACAGGGGGCCCTACGAGCAGTACTTC. J is TRBJ2-7 and V is TRBV5-6; 12 bases map to TRBD1. This CDR3 contains 17 residues. The V and J ends lost 1 base and 2 bases, in that order; junction bases with no gene match: 7. Germline V CDR1 and CDR2: SGHDT, YYEEEE.

The chain carries TRBV29-1 and TRBJ2-7; weak D call: TRBD2 (6 bases). This CDR3 has 13 residues. The germline CDR1 and CDR2 sequences are SQVTM and ANQGSEA. The V end lost 1 base, the J end lost 4 bases, and 11 bases lay between the germline ends. Written as DNA, the CDR3 is TGCAGCGTTGAAGTACAGGAGGGGTACGAGCAGTACTTC. It codes for CSVEVQEGYEQYF.

The chain uses TRBV2 and TRBJ2-7; 9 positions agree with TRBD1. Germline CDR1 reads SNHLY; CDR2 reads FYNNEI. V was pared by 0 bases and J by 7 bases, with 13 bases of the junction left unmatched. The CDR3 loop spans 17 amino acids. CDR3: CASSEALRDRGVQEQYF. The CDR3 DNA reads as TGTGCCAGCAGTGAAGCGCTTCGAGACAGGGGGGTTCAGGAGCAGTACTTC. Using reference TRBV2 and TRBJ2-7 for the parts outside the CDR3, the full variable domain is EPEVTQTPSHQVTQMGQEVILRCVPISNHLYFYWYRQILGQKVEFLVSFYNNEISEKSEIFDDQFSVERPDGSNFTLKIRSTKLEDSAMYFCASSEALRDRGVQEQYFGPGTRLTVT.

The V and J genes are TRBV7-6 and TRBJ2-5, with a tentative D call TRBD1 (5 bases). Germline values: CDR1 SGHVS, CDR2 FNYEAQ. The CDR3 extends over 15 amino acids. The V end was cut by 0 bases, the J end by 5 bases, with 13 bases between. CDR3 nucleotide sequence: TGTGCCAGCAGCTTAGCGAGAAGGGGTGGGGAGACCCAGTACTTC. Protein sequence: CASSLARRGGETQYF.

The rearrangement links TRBV27 to TRBJ1-1, with D perhaps TRBD1 (5 bases). CDR1 and CDR2 from the germline V gene are MNHEY and SMNVEV (reference sequence). The CDR3 extends over 16 amino acids. V was trimmed by 5 bases and J by 4 bases, leaving 20 bases between them. The CDR3 is CASSPPDGFRGTEAFF. Written as DNA, the CDR3 is TGTGCCAGCAGTCCTCCCGACGGGTTTAGGGGCACTGAAGCTTTCTTT.

The genes are TRBV2 and TRBJ1-5; D possibly corresponds to TRBD1 (6 bases). V was trimmed by 4 bases and J by 7 bases, leaving 11 bases between them. This CDR3 spans 13 amino acids. Germline CDR1 reads SNHLY; CDR2 reads FYNNEI. CDR3 sequence: CASSAEGEQPQHF. The DNA of the CDR3 is TGTGCCAGCAGTGCTGAGGGGGAACAGCCCCAGCATTTT.

This rearrangement joins TRBV9 to TRBJ2-5, with 13 positions matching TRBD2. V was pared by 0 bases and J by 2 bases, with 1 base of the junction left unmatched. This CDR3 comprises 16 residues. Germline-derived CDR1 and CDR2 are SGDLS and YYNGEE. The chain's CDR3 is CASSVEGLAGQETQYF. The DNA for the CDR3 is TGTGCCAGCAGCGTAGAGGGACTAGCGGGACAAGAGACCCAGTACTTC.

The chain is built from TRBV5-1 and TRBJ2-7; D remains ambiguous. The CDR3 loop spans 17 amino acids. Germline V gene data show CDR1 as SGHRS and CDR2 as YFSETQ. The ends were cut back, 1 base at V and 4 bases at J, with 21 bases in the middle. DNA of the CDR3: TGCGCCAGCAGCTTGAGGTCGGGTACTCCTGGTGGGTACGAGCAGTACTTC. Protein product: CASSLRSGTPGGYEQYF.

The CDR3 sequence is CAIRGGRLQDYEQYF. The CDR3, as DNA: TGTGCCATCAGAGGAGGGCGCCTCCAAGACTACGAGCAGTACTTC. The V call is TRBV10-3, the J call TRBJ2-7, with a weak D call TRBD2 (6 bases). The CDR3 runs to 15 residues. Germline CDR1 reads ENHRY; CDR2 reads SYGVKD. The ends were cut back, 6 bases at V and 3 bases at J, with 18 bases in the middle.

V and J are TRBV18 and TRBJ2-1, with 11 bases lining up with TRBD1. This CDR3 contains 15 residues. The junction had 4 bases not matched to a gene; V was cut back by 3 bases and J by 6 bases. Germline CDR1 KGHSH, CDR2 LQKENI. The CDR3 DNA reads as TGTGCCAGCTCACCGGGACAGGGGGGCTTCAATGAGCAGTTCTTC. Translated, it gives CASSPGQGGFNEQFF.

The V call is TRBV5-6, the J call TRBJ2-1, with D unclear. The germline CDR1 and CDR2 sequences are SGHDT and YYEEEE. Trimming removed 0 bases at V and 6 bases at J, with 7 bases between. The length of the CDR3 is 13 residues. The CDR3 coding sequence is TGTGCCAGCAGCTTGGCGGCTAGCAATGAGCAGTTCTTC. It is translated as CASSLAASNEQFF. The full variable domain, completed using reference TRBV5-6 and TRBJ2-1, is DAGVTQSPTHLIKTRGQQVTLRCSPKSGHDTVSWYQQALGQGPQFIFQYYEEEERQRGNFPDRFSGHQFPNYSSELNVNALLLGDSALYLCASSLAASNEQFFGPGTRLTVL.

CDR3 amino acids: CASGMGQPSYEQYF. DNA of the CDR3: TGTGCTAGTGGTATGGGACAGCCCTCCTACGAGCAGTACTTC. The gene calls are TRBV12-5 and TRBJ2-7; 7 nucleotides line up with TRBD1. The CDR3 runs to 14 residues. After removal of 5 bases from V and 0 bases from J, the junction contained 4 bases not matched to a gene. Per the germline V gene, CDR1 is LGHNT and CDR2 is FRNRAP.

The chain uses TRBV5-1 and TRBJ2-1; weak D call: TRBD2 (5 bases). The length of the CDR3 is 15 residues. The ends were cut back, 4 bases at V and 0 bases at J, with 11 bases in the middle. In germline, CDR1 is SGHRS, CDR2 YFSETQ. CDR3: CASSTDSSSYNEQFF. CDR3 sequence (DNA): TGCGCCAGCAGCACGGACTCGAGCTCCTACAATGAGCAGTTCTTC.

The chain combines TRBV5-1 with TRBJ1-1; D is unclear. V was cut by 4 bases and J by 9 bases, with 22 bases left in between. Germline V gene lookup returns CDR1 SGHRS and CDR2 YFSETQ. The CDR3 sequence is 15 residues long. CDR3 in DNA: TGCGCCAGCAGCCCTGGCGGGGAGACCGCCCCTAAAGCTTTCTTT. Protein sequence: CASSPGGETAPKAFF.

The rearrangement joins TRBV7-9 to TRBJ1-2; TRBD1 aligns across 9 bases. Germline CDR1 reads SEHNR; CDR2 reads FQNEAQ (reference sequence). V lost 5 bases and J lost 0; bases outside the gene matches: 4. CDR3 length: 15 amino acids. The CDR3 sequence: CASSGGQGTNYGYTF. The CDR3 nucleotides read TGTGCCAGCAGCGGGGGACAGGGTACTAACTATGGCTACACCTTC.

The rearrangement uses TRBV30 and TRBJ1-2; weak D call: TRBD1 (6 bases). The V end lost 2 bases, the J end lost 8 bases, and 12 bases lay between the germline ends. CDR3 length: 12 residues. Germline-derived CDR1 and CDR2 are GTSNPN and SVGIG (reference sequence). The DNA of the CDR3 is TGTGCCTGGAGTCTCACAGGGAAAGGCTACACCTTC. Its protein product is CAWSLTGKGYTF. The entire variable domain, with the rest obtained from reference TRBV30 and TRBJ1-2, is as follows: SQTIHQWPATLVQPVGSPLSLECTVEGTSNPNLYWYRQAAGRGLQLLFYSVGIGQISSEVPQNLSASRPQDRQFILSSKKLLLSDSGFYLCAWSLTGKGYTFGSGTRLTVV.

V and J are TRBV5-1 and TRBJ1-4; D is uncertain. This CDR3 spans 15 amino acids. The germline V and J ends were trimmed by 4 bases and 8 bases, with 18 bases remaining between them. Germline-derived CDR1 and CDR2 are SGHRS and YFSETQ. The CDR3 bases are TGCGCCAGCAGCCTCCTCGGAGCCCTCCAGGAAAAACTGTTTTTT. Protein product: CASSLLGALQEKLFF.

This chain connects TRBV7-9 to TRBJ2-7; 10 bases agree with TRBD2. Germline V gene data show CDR1 as SEHNR and CDR2 as FQNEAQ (reference sequence). V gave up 5 bases and J gave up 3 bases; unmatched junction bases: 4. The CDR3 spans 14 residues. Written as DNA, the CDR3 is TGTGCCAGCAGCCCTAGCGGGAGTGGCTACGAGCAGTACTTC. It yields the protein CASSPSGSGYEQYF. The entire variable domain, with the rest obtained from reference TRBV7-9 and TRBJ2-7, is as follows: DTGVSQNPRHKITKRGQNVTFRCDPISEHNRLYWYRQTLGQGPEFLTYFQNEAQLEKSRLLSDRFSAERPKGSFSTLEIQRTEQGDSAMYLCASSPSGSGYEQYFGPGTRLTVT.

The chain carries TRBV6-1 and TRBJ2-7; 8 bases match TRBD1. The germline V gene encodes CDR1 MNHNS and CDR2 SASEGT. The CDR3 loop spans 13 amino acids. V shed 9 bases, J shed 1 base, and the junction held 5 bases outside the gene matches. Here the CDR3 DNA reads TGTGCCAGTACCTACAGGGGGTCCTACGAGCAGTACTTC. Its protein is CASTYRGSYEQYF.

This chain links TRBV29-1 with TRBJ1-5, with 7 nucleotides matching TRBD1. Per the germline V gene, CDR1 is SQVTM and CDR2 is ANQGSEA. With 2 bases clipped from V and 6 bases from J, the junction kept 4 bases outside the gene matches. The CDR3 extends over 13 amino acids. The CDR3 coding sequence is TGCAGCGTTGAACAGGGGGGCGGTCAGCCCCAGCATTTT. As protein: CSVEQGGGQPQHF.

Of note for this clone: One end of the junction fails to match germline, which may point to a read error. The genes are TRBV4-2 and TRBJ2-1, with TRBD2 matching over 13 bases. The CDR3 is 16 amino acids. The V gene's germline CDR1 is LGHNA and CDR2 YNFKEQ. In DNA, the CDR3 is TGTGCCGGCAGCCAAGGGGGACTAGCGGGAAACAATGAGCAGTTCTTC. Translating it yields CAGSQGGLAGNNEQFF.

The chain has TRBV7-9 and TRBJ1-1; a weak D match, TRBD1 (5 bases). Germline loops: CDR1 SEHNR, CDR2 FQNEAQ (reference sequence). Deletions cut 5 bases from V and 4 bases from J, with 20 bases between. This CDR3 has 16 residues. The CDR3 coding sequence is TGTGCCAGCAGCCCAGAGTTAGGGGTCATATTCACTGAAGCTTTCTTT. This translates into CASSPELGVIFTEAFF.